This passage covers 23 T cell receptor beta chains from one sample sequenced in a study of shared clonotypes between healthy human individuals. Produced via immunoSEQ multiplex PCR; TCRdb's table is partial and in-frame only. The sample yields about 330,000 clones, approximately 79% seen once. Material for sequencing was memory CD4+ T cells sorted from blood. Noted subset: CD45RA-negative fraction. These receptors came from a man between 25 and 39 years old in good health.

The genes are TRBV5-1 and TRBJ2-3; D gene unclear. The CDR3 spans 14 residues. Between the trimmed V and J ends, which lost 0 bases and 2 bases, there was a span of 7 bases. The germline CDR1 and CDR2 sequences are SGHRS and YFSETQ. As DNA, the CDR3 is TGCGCCAGCAGCTTGGCTGCGATCACAGATACGCAGTATTTT. As protein: CASSLAAITDTQYF. The full variable domain, with the rest looked up from reference TRBV5-1 and TRBJ2-3, is KAGVTQTPRYLIKTRGQQVTLSCSPISGHRSVSWYQQTPGQGLQFLFEYFSETQRNKGNFPGRFSGRQFSNSRSEMNVSTLELGDSALYLCASSLAAITDTQYFGPGTRLTVL.

The rearrangement uses TRBV19 and TRBJ2-3; 7 nucleotides agree with TRBD1. There are 18 residues in the CDR3. Germline values: CDR1 LNHDA, CDR2 SQIVND (reference sequence). V was clipped by 4 bases and J by 1 base; unmatched bases: 14. The CDR3 loop reads CASSKRSTGTAGTDTQYF. The DNA of the CDR3 is TGTGCCAGTAGTAAACGCTCAACCGGGACAGCAGGCACAGATACGCAGTATTTT.

The V and J genes are TRBV4-2 and TRBJ2-5; TRBD1 matches 9 bases. Germline assignment: CDR1 LGHNA and CDR2 YNFKEQ. This CDR3 is built from 17 residues. J lost 5 bases, V lost 1 base, and 11 bases had no gene match. The CDR3 reads CASSQALTGGAAETQYF. The CDR3, as DNA: TGTGCCAGCAGCCAAGCCCTAACAGGGGGCGCCGCCGAGACCCAGTACTTC.

The genes are TRBV5-1 and TRBJ1-3; D is perhaps TRBD1 (5 bases). The CDR3 has 16 amino acids. The germline gives CDR1 SGHRS, CDR2 YFSETQ. V was cut by 0 bases and J by 0 bases, with 10 bases left in between. CDR3 sequence: CASSLGGLSSGNTIYF. As DNA, the CDR3 is TGCGCCAGCAGCTTGGGGGGGTTAAGCTCTGGAAACACCATATATTTT.

The chain joins TRBV19 to TRBJ1-5, with D tentatively TRBD1 (5 bases). The CDR3 is 16 amino acids. Trimming removed 5 bases at V and 2 bases at J, with 16 bases between. Germline V lookup: CDR1 LNHDA, CDR2 SQIVND (reference sequence). This chain's CDR3 is CASSLTREGGNQPQHF. The CDR3 DNA reads TGTGCCAGTAGTCTGACCAGGGAGGGAGGCAATCAGCCCCAGCATTTT.

This clone came up a few times. This chain connects TRBV7-8 to TRBJ1-5, with 9 bases fitting TRBD1. Germline loops: CDR1 SGHVS, CDR2 FQNEAQ. This CDR3 contains 13 residues. J was trimmed by 7 bases and V by 5 bases; bases with no gene match: 3. DNA for the CDR3: TGTGCCAGCAGCCAGGACAGGGGACAGCCCCAGCATTTT. The encoded protein is CASSQDRGQPQHF.

The chain recombines TRBV13 with TRBJ2-3, with D tentatively TRBD2 (7 bases). The CDR3 has 15 amino acids. The germline V gene encodes CDR1 PRHDT and CDR2 FYEKMQ (reference sequence). V lost 7 bases, J lost 6 bases, and 20 bases lay in between. In DNA, the CDR3 is TGTGCCAGCACCACACTGGGGGGGGCCGAGGATACGCAGTATTTT. Protein sequence: CASTTLGGAEDTQYF. Using reference TRBV13 and TRBJ2-3 for the parts outside the CDR3, the full variable domain is AAGVIQSPRHLIKEKRETATLKCYPIPRHDTVYWYQQGPGQDPQFLISFYEKMQSDKGSIPDRFSAQQFSDYHSELNMSSLELGDSALYFCASTTLGGAEDTQYFGPGTRLTVL.

The J gene is TRBJ2-3, the V gene TRBV10-3, with D maybe TRBD2 (5 bases). Germline V gene sequence: CDR1 ENHRY, CDR2 SYGVKD. V gave up 0 bases and J gave up 4 bases, with 14 bases separating them. CDR3 length: 16 residues. CDR3 DNA sequence: TGTGCCATCAGTGAGTCGAGGCCCACTAGAGCAGATACGCAGTATTTT. Translating gives CAISESRPTRADTQYF.

The chain uses TRBV29-1 and TRBJ2-3; the D gene is possibly TRBD1 (6 bases). V gave up 7 bases and J gave up 5 bases, with 22 bases separating them. CDR1 is SQVTM, CDR2 ANQGSEA, per germline. This CDR3 is built from 15 residues. The CDR3 here is CSASRGNRVKDTQYF. In DNA, the CDR3 is TGCAGCGCGTCAAGAGGGAACAGGGTCAAAGATACGCAGTATTTT.

This clone was picked up one time. This chain connects TRBV27 to TRBJ2-7, with a possible D match to TRBD1 (5 bases). The V and J ends lost 6 bases and 6 bases respectively, with 15 bases between them. Looked up from germline, CDR1 is MNHEY and CDR2 is SMNVEV (reference sequence). This CDR3 contains 13 residues. The CDR3 spells CASSLNGHSEQYF. The DNA of the CDR3 is TGTGCCAGCAGCCTCAATGGACACAGCGAGCAGTACTTC.

The chain recombines TRBV10-2 with TRBJ1-1, with D unclear. V dropped 8 bases and J dropped 9 bases, with 13 bases sitting between them. The CDR3 has 11 amino acids. The V gene's germline CDR1 is WSHSY and CDR2 SAAADI. DNA of the CDR3: TGCGCCAGCGCGAGCCCCAATAAAGCTTTCTTT. Translating it yields CASASPNKAFF.

The J gene is TRBJ2-6, the V gene TRBV6-1; tentatively, D is TRBD1 (6 bases). Trimming pared 7 bases from V and 1 base from J, leaving 11 bases between. Germline CDR1 is MNHNS and CDR2 is SASEGT. This CDR3 region has 15 residues. The CDR3 region is CASTIRGSGANVLTF. CDR3 nucleotide sequence: TGTGCCAGCACGATAAGGGGGTCTGGGGCCAACGTCCTGACTTTC.

The V gene is TRBV9, the J gene TRBJ2-2; the match to TRBD1 covers 8 bases. The trim removed 1 base at V and 4 bases at J, leaving 9 bases unmatched. The CDR3 has 17 amino acids. Germline loops: CDR1 SGDLS, CDR2 YYNGEE. CDR3 sequence (DNA): TGTGCCAGCAGCGTATCGACAGGGGATCTTGGCACCGGGGAGCTGTTTTTT. This translates into CASSVSTGDLGTGELFF.

This clone was counted between two and nine times. This chain links TRBV2 with TRBJ2-1; unclear D gene. V lost 10 bases, J lost 6 bases, and 13 bases lay in between. The CDR3 length is 12 residues. Germline-derived CDR1 and CDR2 are SNHLY and FYNNEI. The CDR3 DNA is TGTGCCATCTCCCCATCAGCCAATGAGCAGTTCTTC. Its translation: CAISPSANEQFF.

The V and J genes are TRBV5-4 and TRBJ2-7; D ambiguous. Trimming stripped 0 bases from V and 1 base from J, with 11 bases between. The length of the CDR3 is 15 residues. Germline loops: CDR1 SGHNT, CDR2 YYREEE (reference sequence). The CDR3 sequence: CASSLAPGSSYEQYF. CDR3 nucleotides: TGTGCCAGCAGCTTGGCGCCCGGATCTTCCTACGAGCAGTACTTC.

The chain joins TRBV28 to TRBJ1-2, with 7 bases matching TRBD1. The length of the CDR3 is 13 residues. Trimming removed 6 bases from V and 4 bases from J; junction bases left unmatched: 5. Germline V gene lookup returns CDR1 MDHEN and CDR2 SYDVKM. The CDR3 nucleotides are TGTGCCAGCAGAAAGGGACAGCTCTATGGCTACACCTTC. Translated, it gives CASRKGQLYGYTF.

The table lists this clone with a few counts. This chain uses TRBV2 with TRBJ1-5; D possibly corresponds to TRBD1 (6 bases). The CDR3 has 15 residues. Looked up from germline, CDR1 is SNHLY and CDR2 is FYNNEI. V lost 5 bases to trimming and J lost 4 bases, with 15 bases between them. Written as DNA, the CDR3 is TGTGCCAGCAGTATAGGGACAAGGCCAAATCAGCCCCAGCATTTT. It is translated as CASSIGTRPNQPQHF. Using reference TRBV2 and TRBJ1-5 for the parts outside the CDR3, the full variable domain is EPEVTQTPSHQVTQMGQEVILRCVPISNHLYFYWYRQILGQKVEFLVSFYNNEISEKSEIFDDQFSVERPDGSNFTLKIRSTKLEDSAMYFCASSIGTRPNQPQHFGDGTRLSIL.

The V gene is TRBV6-1, the J gene TRBJ1-2; D is undetermined. Per the germline V gene, CDR1 is MNHNS and CDR2 is SASEGT. V was pared by 7 bases and J by 5 bases, with 20 bases between. This CDR3 region has 15 residues. The CDR3 DNA sequence: TGTGCCAGCAAAGAGGTGGGATCACAGCTATATGGCTACACCTTC. Its protein is CASKEVGSQLYGYTF.

This sequence joins TRBV28 and TRBJ1-1; D remains ambiguous. This CDR3 has 14 residues. Trimming cost V 1 base and J 0 bases, with 6 bases left between them. The V gene's germline CDR1 is MDHEN and CDR2 SYDVKM. CDR3 region: CASSLFVLNTEAFF. DNA for the CDR3: TGTGCCAGCAGTTTATTTGTCCTGAACACTGAAGCTTTCTTT.

The chain links TRBV5-5 to TRBJ2-5, with unresolved D. Trimming cost V 0 bases and J 5 bases, with 8 bases left between them. The CDR3 covers 13 residues. Germline values: CDR1 SGHKS, CDR2 YYEKEE (reference sequence). The CDR3 DNA reads TGTGCCAGCAGCTTGGGGGGTCGTGAGACCCAGTACTTC. The encoded protein is CASSLGGRETQYF. The variable domain in full, with the rest retrieved from reference TRBV5-5 and TRBJ2-5, is DAGVTQSPTHLIKTRGQQVTLRCSPISGHKSVSWYQQVLGQGPQFIFQYYEKEERGRGNFPDRFSARQFPNYSSELNVNALLLGDSALYLCASSLGGRETQYFGPGTRLLVL.

The chain has TRBV5-1 and TRBJ2-3; 8 bases are shared with TRBD2. The ends lost 2 bases at V and 1 base at J; junction bases unmatched: 6. Germline CDR1 and CDR2: SGHRS and YFSETQ. The CDR3 is 16 amino acids. CDR3 amino acids: CASSLEGLGGTDTQYF. The CDR3 DNA is TGCGCCAGCAGCTTAGAGGGACTAGGCGGCACAGATACGCAGTATTTT.

V is TRBV14 and J is TRBJ1-2; D unresolved. Germline V gene lookup returns CDR1 SGHDN and CDR2 FVKESK. The CDR3 contains 13 residues. V was pared by 2 bases and J by 8 bases, with 12 bases between. The CDR3 nucleotides read TGTGCCAGCAGCCAATCCGTACAGTACGGCTACACCTTC. This translates into CASSQSVQYGYTF.

The J gene is TRBJ1-4, the V gene TRBV25-1; 8 positions match TRBD1. V lost 2 bases to trimming and J lost 5 bases; unmatched junction nucleotides: 4. The CDR3 is 15 residues long. Germline V lookup: CDR1 MGHDK, CDR2 SYGVNS. CDR3 loop: CASSERDRWNEKLFF. CDR3 DNA sequence: TGTGCCAGCAGTGAAAGGGACAGGTGGAATGAAAAACTGTTTTTT. The full variable domain, rest sourced from reference TRBV25-1 and TRBJ1-4, is EADIYQTPRYLVIGTGKKITLECSQTMGHDKMYWYQQDPGMELHLIHYSYGVNSTEKGDLSSESTVSRIRTEHFPLTLESARPSHTSQYLCASSERDRWNEKLFFGSGTQLSVL.